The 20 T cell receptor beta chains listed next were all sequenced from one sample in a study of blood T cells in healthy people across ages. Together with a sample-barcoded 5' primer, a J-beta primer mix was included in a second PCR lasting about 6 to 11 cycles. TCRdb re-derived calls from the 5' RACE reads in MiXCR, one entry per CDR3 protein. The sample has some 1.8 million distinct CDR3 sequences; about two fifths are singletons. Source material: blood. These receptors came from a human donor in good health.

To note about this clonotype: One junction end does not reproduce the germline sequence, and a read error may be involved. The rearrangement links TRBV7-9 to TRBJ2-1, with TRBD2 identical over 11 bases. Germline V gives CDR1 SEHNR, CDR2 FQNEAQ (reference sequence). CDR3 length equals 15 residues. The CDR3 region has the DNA TGTGCCGTAGCGGGAGGGCCACCGTCCTACAATGAGCAGTTTTTC. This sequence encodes CAVAGGPPSYNEQFF.

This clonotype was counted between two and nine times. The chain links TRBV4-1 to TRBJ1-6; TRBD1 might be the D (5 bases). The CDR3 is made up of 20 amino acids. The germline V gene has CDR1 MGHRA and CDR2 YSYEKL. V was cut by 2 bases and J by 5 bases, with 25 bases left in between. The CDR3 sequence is CASSQSPIMTEGHNNSPLHF. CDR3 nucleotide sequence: TGCGCCAGCAGCCAATCCCCAATCATGACAGAGGGGCATAATAATTCACCCCTCCACTTT.

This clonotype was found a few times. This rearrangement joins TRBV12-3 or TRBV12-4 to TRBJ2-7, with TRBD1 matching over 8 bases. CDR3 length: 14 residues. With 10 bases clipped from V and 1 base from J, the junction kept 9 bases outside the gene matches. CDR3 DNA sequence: TGTGCCACCGCTGGACAGGGTTGGTCCTACGAGCAGTACTTC. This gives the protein CATAGQGWSYEQYF.

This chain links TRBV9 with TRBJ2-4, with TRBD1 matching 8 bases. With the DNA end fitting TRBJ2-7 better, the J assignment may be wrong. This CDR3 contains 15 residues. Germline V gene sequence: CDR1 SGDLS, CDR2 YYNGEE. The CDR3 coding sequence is TGTGCCAGCAGCCCAGGGGGCAGGGCGGCCTACGAGCAGTACTTC. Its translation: CASSPGGRAAYEQYF.

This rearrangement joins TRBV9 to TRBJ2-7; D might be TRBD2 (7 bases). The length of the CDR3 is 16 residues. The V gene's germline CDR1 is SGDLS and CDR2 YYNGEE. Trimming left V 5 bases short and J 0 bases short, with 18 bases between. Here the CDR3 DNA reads TGTGCCAGCAGTCCCCGGGGGGCCCTCAGCTCCTACGAGCAGTACTTC. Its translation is CASSPRGALSSYEQYF.

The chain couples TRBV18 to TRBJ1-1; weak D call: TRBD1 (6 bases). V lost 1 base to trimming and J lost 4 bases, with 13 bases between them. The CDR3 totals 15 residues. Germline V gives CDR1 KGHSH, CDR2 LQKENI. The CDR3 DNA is TGTGCCAGCTCACCACTTCAGGGGCAGGGCACTGAAGCTTTCTTT. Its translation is CASSPLQGQGTEAFF.

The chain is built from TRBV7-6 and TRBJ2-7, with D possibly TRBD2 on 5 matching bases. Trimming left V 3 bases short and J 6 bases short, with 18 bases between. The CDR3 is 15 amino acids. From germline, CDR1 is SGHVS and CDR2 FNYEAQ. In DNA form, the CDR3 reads TGTGCCAGCAGCTTCTCGAGGGATAGCTTGGGCGAGCAGTACTTC. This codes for CASSFSRDSLGEQYF.

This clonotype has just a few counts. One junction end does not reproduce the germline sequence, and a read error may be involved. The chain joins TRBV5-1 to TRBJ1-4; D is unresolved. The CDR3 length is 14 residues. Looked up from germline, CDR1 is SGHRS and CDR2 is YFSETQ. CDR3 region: CASRLGRTNEKLFF. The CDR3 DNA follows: TGCGCCAGCAGATTGGGGAGGACTAATGAAAAACTGTTTTTT.

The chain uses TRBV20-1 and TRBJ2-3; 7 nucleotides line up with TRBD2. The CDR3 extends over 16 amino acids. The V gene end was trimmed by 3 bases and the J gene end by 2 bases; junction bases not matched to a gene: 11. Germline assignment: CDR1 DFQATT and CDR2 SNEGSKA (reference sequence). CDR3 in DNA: TGCAGTGCTAGTGGGGGTCTAGCGGATCCCACAGATACGCAGTATTTT. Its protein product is CSASGGLADPTDTQYF.

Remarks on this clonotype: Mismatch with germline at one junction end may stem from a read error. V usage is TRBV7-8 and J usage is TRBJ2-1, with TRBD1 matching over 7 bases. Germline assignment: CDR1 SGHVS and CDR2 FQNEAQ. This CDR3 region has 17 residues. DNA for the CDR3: TGTGCCAGCCGCTTGTTTTACCGGGACAGAGTTTACAATGAGCAGTTCTTC. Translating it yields CASRLFYRDRVYNEQFF.

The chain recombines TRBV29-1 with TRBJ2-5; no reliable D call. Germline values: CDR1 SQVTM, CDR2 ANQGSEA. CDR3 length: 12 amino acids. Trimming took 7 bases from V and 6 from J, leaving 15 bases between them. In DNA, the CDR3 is TGCAGCGGGGCCATCACATACCAGACCCAGTACTTC. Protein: CSGAITYQTQYF.

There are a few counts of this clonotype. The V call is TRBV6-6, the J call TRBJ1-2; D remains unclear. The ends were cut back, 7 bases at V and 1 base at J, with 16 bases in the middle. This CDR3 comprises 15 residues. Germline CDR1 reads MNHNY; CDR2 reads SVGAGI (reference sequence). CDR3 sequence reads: CASTSGRDSNYGYTF. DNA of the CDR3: TGTGCCAGCACCTCGGGGAGGGATAGTAACTATGGCTACACCTTC.

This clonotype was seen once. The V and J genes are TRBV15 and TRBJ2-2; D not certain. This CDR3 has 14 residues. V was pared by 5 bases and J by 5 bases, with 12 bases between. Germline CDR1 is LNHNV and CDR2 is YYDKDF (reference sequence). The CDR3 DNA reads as TGTGCCACCAGCGGTTTATACAGAACCGGGGAGCTGTTTTTT. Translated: CATSGLYRTGELFF. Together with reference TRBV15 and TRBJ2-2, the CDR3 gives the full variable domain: DAMVIQNPRYQVTQFGKPVTLSCSQTLNHNVMYWYQQKSSQAPKLLFHYYDKDFNNEADTPDNFQSRRPNTSFCFLDIRSPGLGDTAMYLCATSGLYRTGELFFGEGSRLTVL.

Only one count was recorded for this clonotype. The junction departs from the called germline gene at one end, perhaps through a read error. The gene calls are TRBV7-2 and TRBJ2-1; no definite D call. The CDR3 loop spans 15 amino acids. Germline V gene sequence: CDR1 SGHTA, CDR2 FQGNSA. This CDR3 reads CASSSTTRSNNEQFF. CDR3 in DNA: TGTGCCAGCAGCTCCACAACCCGCTCCAACAATGAGCAGTTCTTC.

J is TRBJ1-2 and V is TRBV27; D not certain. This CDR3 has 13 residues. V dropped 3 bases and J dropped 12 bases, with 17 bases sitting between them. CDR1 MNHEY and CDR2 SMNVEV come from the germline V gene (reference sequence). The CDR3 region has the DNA TGTGCCAGCAGTTTTACGCGTCAGGAAGGCCACACCTTC. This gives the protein CASSFTRQEGHTF.

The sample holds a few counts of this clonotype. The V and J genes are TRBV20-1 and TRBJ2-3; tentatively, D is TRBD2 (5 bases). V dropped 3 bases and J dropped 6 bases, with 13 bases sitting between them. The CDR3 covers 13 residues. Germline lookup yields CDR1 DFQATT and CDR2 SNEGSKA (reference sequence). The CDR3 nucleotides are TGCAGTGCTAGCGGATATAAGCGGGATACGCAGTATTTT. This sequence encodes CSASGYKRDTQYF.

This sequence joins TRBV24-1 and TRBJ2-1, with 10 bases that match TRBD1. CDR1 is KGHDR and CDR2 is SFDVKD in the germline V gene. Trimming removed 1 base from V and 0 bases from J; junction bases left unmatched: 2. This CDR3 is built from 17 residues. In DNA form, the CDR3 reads TGTGCCACCAGTGATTTTAGGACAGGGGGCTCCTACAATGAGCAGTTCTTC. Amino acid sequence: CATSDFRTGGSYNEQFF.

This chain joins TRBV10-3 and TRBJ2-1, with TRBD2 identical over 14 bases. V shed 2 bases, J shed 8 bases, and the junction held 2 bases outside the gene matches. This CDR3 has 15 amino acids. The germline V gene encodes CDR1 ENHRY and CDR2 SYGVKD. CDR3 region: CAISEGTSGGYEQFF. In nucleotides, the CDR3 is TGTGCCATCAGTGAGGGGACTAGCGGGGGCTATGAGCAGTTCTTC.

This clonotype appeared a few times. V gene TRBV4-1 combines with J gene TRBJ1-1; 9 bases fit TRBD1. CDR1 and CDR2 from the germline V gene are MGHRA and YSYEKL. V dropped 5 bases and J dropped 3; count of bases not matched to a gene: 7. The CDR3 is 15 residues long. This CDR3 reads CASSAGTGLDTEAFF. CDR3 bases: TGCGCCAGCAGCGCCGGGACAGGGTTGGACACTGAAGCTTTCTTT.

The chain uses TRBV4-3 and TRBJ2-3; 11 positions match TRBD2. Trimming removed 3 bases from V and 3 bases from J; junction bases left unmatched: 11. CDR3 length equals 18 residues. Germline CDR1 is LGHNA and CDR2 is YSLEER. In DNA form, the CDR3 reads TGCGCCAGCAGCCAGATGCCACCGGGACTAGCGGAGACAGATACGCAGTATTTT. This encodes CASSQMPPGLAETDTQYF.